Described below is a single T cell receptor beta chain sequence and its context. Antigen: not known. Sequencing used immunoSEQ multiplex PCR; TCRdb keeps in-frame clones, though not all of them. The sample has about 1.5 million clones; 98% are singletons. A CD45RA+ naive subset and a CD45RA-negative memory subset were split from CD4+ cells. This sample was taken from a study of shared clonotypes between healthy human individuals. This CDR3 spans 14 amino acids. CDR1 is SGHDN, CDR2 FVKESK, per germline. V was clipped by 5 bases and J by 0 bases, with 8 bases between them. Study-wide findings and caveats: Only blood underwent sampling, and tissue repertoires likely differ.

The gene calls are TRBV14 and TRBJ1-5; TRBD1 is a possible D gene (5 bases). The receptor was derived from a man younger than 45 in good health. Source material: naive CD4+ T cells sorted from blood. The sample's subset: CD45RA+ positively selected. The CDR3, as DNA: TGTGCCAGCAGCTCAGGGATTAGCAATCAGCCCCAGCATTTT. This translates into CASSSGISNQPQHF.